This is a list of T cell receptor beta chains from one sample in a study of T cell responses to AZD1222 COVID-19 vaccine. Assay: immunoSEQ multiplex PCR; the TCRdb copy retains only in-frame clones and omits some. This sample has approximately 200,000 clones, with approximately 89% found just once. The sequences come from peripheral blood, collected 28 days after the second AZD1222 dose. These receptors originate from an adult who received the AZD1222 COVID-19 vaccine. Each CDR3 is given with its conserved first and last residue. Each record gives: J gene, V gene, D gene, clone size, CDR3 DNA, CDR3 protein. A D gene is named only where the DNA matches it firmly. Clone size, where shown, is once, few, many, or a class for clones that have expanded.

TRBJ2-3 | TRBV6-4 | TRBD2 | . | TGTGCCAGCAGTCCGGGACTAGGGACAGATACGCAGTATTTT | CASSPGLGTDTQYF
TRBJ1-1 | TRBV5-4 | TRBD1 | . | TGTGCCAGCAGCTTATTGGGACAGGGGACGGCTTTCTTT | CASSLLGQGTAFF
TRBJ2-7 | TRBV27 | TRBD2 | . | TGTGCCAGCCGGGGGGGTTGGGAATACGAGCAGTACTTC | CASRGGWEYEQYF
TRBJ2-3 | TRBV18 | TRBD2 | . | TGTGCCAGCTCGCCGAGCCTTACTAGCGGTGGCACAGATACGCAGTATTTT | CASSPSLTSGGTDTQYF
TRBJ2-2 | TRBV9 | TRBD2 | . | TGTGCCAGCAGCGTTAACCAGCGGGGGAACACCGGGGAGCTGTTTTTT | CASSVNQRGNTGELFF
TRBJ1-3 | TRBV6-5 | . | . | TGTGCCAGCATCAGAACAGCTGACTCTGGAAACACCATATATTTT | CASIRTADSGNTIYF
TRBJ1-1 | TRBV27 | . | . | TGTGCCAGCAGTTTCCTCCCCCTGGGACACACTGAAGCTTTCTTT | CASSFLPLGHTEAFF
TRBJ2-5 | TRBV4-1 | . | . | TGCGCCAGCGGCCGGCTTGGAGCAGAGACCCAGTACTTC | CASGRLGAETQYF
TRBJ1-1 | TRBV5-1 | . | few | TGCGCCAGCAGCTTGCAGCCTCCGAACACTGAAGCTTTCTTT | CASSLQPPNTEAFF
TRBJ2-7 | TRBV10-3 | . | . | TGTGCCATCAGTGAGTCCGGGGCCGGAGGAGACTACGAGCAGTACTTC | CAISESGAGGDYEQYF
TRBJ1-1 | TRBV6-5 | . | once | TGTGCCAGCACAGGGGAGGGAGCTGAAGCTTTCTTT | CASTGEGAEAFF
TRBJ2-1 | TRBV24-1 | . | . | TGTGCCACCAGTGATTTCGGGTCAGGGCCGTTCTTC | CATSDFGSGPFF
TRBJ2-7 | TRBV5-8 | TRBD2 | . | TGTGCCAGCAGCTTGTCTAGCGGGAGGGAACCGTACTTC | CASSLSSGREPYF
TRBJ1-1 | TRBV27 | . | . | TGTGCCAGCAGTTTGGAGGCGAGCAGGCCGCACACTGAAGCTTTCTTT | CASSLEASRPHTEAFF
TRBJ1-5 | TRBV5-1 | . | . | TGCGCCAGCAGCTCGGGGGATAGCAATCAGCCCCAGCATTTT | CASSSGDSNQPQHF
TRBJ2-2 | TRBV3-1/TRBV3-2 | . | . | TGTGCCAGCAGCCAAGGAAAGGAGGGGAGCACCGGGGAGCTGTTTTTT | CASSQGKEGSTGELFF
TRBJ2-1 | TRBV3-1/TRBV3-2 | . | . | TGTGCCAGCAGCCATATCGTCAGGGTGGGGCAGGGCGAGCAGTTCTTC | CASSHIVRVGQGEQFF
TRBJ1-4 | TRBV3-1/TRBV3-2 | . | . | TGTGCCAGCAGCCAGGGAGAGCGGGCCCCAACTAATGAAAAACTGTTTTTT | CASSQGERAPTNEKLFF
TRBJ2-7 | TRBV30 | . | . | TGTGCCTGGACGATCGGGCCCAACTACGAGCAGTACTTC | CAWTIGPNYEQYF
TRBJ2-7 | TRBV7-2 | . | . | TGTGCCAGCAGCTTATACGGGGGCCCTACCTCTGAGCAGTACTTC | CASSLYGGPTSEQYF
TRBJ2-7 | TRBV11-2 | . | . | TGTGCCAGCAGCCCGGTCCGAGGCGGGGACACCTCCTACGAGCAGTACTTC | CASSPVRGGDTSYEQYF
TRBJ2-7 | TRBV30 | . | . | TGTGCCTTTCTTACAGGGAAGACGCCCTACGAGCAGTACTTC | CAFLTGKTPYEQYF
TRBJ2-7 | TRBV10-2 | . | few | TGCGCCAGCAGTGACGACGCGTACTACGAGCAGTACTTC | CASSDDAYYEQYF
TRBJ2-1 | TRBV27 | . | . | TGTGCCAGCAGGTCCGGGACGGCGCTATCTAACAATGAGCAGTTCTTC | CASRSGTALSNNEQFF
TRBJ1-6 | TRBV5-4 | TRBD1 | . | TGTGCCAGCAGCTCCGGGACAGGGGTCTATAATTCACCCCTCCACTTT | CASSSGTGVYNSPLHF
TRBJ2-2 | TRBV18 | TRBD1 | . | TGTGCCAGCTCACAGGAGATGACAGGGCAGAACGGGGAGCTGTTTTTT | CASSQEMTGQNGELFF
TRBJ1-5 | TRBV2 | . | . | TGTGCCAGCAGCCAAGCGGGCAATCAGCCCCAGCATTTT | CASSQAGNQPQHF
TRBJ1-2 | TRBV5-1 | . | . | TGCGCCAGCAGACCTACGGTGGGGGGGTTCTCCTATGGCTACACCTTC | CASRPTVGGFSYGYTF
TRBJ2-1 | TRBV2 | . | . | TGTGCCAGCAGGACCTTTTTTGGGCAGTTCTTC | CASRTFFGQFF
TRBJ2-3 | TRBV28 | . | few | TGTGCCAGCACTCCTGGGGACGGATACACAGATACGCAGTATTTT | CASTPGDGYTDTQYF
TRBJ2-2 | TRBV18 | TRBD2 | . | TGTGCCAGCTCACCCGGACTAGCGGCGAACACCGGGGAGCTGTTTTTT | CASSPGLAANTGELFF
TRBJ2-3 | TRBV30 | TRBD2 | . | TGTGCCTGGAAGCGGGGCCCGACCACAGATACGCAGTATTTT | CAWKRGPTTDTQYF
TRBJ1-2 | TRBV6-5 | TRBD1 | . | TGTGCCAGCAGTTCTCAGGGGGCGGACTATGGCTACACCTTC | CASSSQGADYGYTF
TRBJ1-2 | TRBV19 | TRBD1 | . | TGTGCCAGTAGTATAGGGGACAGGGTCGGCTATGGCTACACCTTC | CASSIGDRVGYGYTF
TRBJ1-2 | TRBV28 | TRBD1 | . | TGTGCCAGCAGGTCGACAGGGGGCGGCTATGGCTACACCTTC | CASRSTGGGYGYTF
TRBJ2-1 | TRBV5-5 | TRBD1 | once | TGTGCCAGCAGCTCCGACAGGGGAAAGAATAGTTACAATGAGCAGTTCTTC | CASSSDRGKNSYNEQFF
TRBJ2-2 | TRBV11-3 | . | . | TGTGCCAGCAGCTTACGGGGGGCCCAGAACACCGGGGAGCTGTTTTTT | CASSLRGAQNTGELFF
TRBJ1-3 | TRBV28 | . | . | TGTGCCAGCAGATCCTTAGCAGATATCAAGGGAAACACCATATATTTT | CASRSLADIKGNTIYF
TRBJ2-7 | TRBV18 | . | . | TGTGCCAGCTCACCGAACCATGATCCCCCCTACGAGCAGTACTTC | CASSPNHDPPYEQYF